The 8 T cell receptor beta chains given below trace back to one sample, sequenced in a study of a mutant IDH1 vaccine in newly diagnosed glioma. Profiling relied on immunoSEQ multiplex PCR, and the TCRdb table lists in-frame clones only, not all of them. The sample includes around 31,000 clones, more than 55% seen only once; the top ten take roughly 9.6%. Time point described: week 5, during vaccination. Vaccination comprised doses that each held 300 ug of mutant IDH1 20-mer peptide, plus topical imiquimod. Their antigen targets remain unknown. Specimen: PBMCs, collected from a glioma patient whose treatment included an IDH1 peptide vaccine. The receptors come from a woman aged 18 to 35 with glioma.

V gene TRBV5-6 combines with J gene TRBJ2-7, with 11 nucleotides matching TRBD1. The germline V gene encodes CDR1 SGHDT and CDR2 YYEEEE. The CDR3 has 15 residues. V lost 0 bases, J lost 3 bases, and 2 bases stayed unmatched. CDR3 sequence (DNA): TGTGCCAGCAGCTTGGGGGACAGGGGGATCTACGAGCAGTACTTC. It encodes CASSLGDRGIYEQYF. The variable domain in full, completed from reference TRBV5-6 and TRBJ2-7, reads DAGVTQSPTHLIKTRGQQVTLRCSPKSGHDTVSWYQQALGQGPQFIFQYYEEEERQRGNFPDRFSGHQFPNYSSELNVNALLLGDSALYLCASSLGDRGIYEQYFGPGTRLTVT.

The chain joins TRBV7-9 to TRBJ1-1, with TRBD1 identical over 8 bases. Trimming at V came to 5 bases and at J to 1 base, leaving 9 bases not matched to a gene. CDR1 and CDR2 (germline): SEHNR, FQNEAQ (reference sequence). The CDR3 extends over 16 amino acids. The CDR3 bases are TGTGCCAGCAGCCGTGGTTCCGGGACAGGGAACACTGAAGCTTTCTTT. This gives the protein CASSRGSGTGNTEAFF.

The J gene is TRBJ2-3, the V gene TRBV5-8, with unresolved D. CDR1 is SGHTS, CDR2 YDEGEE, per germline. This CDR3 comprises 14 residues. V lost 0 bases, J lost 2 bases, and 7 bases lay in between. CDR3 protein: CASSLAQDTDTQYF. In DNA, the CDR3 is TGTGCCAGCAGCTTGGCGCAGGACACAGATACGCAGTATTTT.

The V gene is TRBV5-1, the J gene TRBJ2-1; D is ambiguous. Trimming removed 0 bases at V and 3 bases at J, with 10 bases between. In germline, CDR1 is SGHRS, CDR2 YFSETQ. There are 15 residues in the CDR3. The CDR3 loop reads CASSLGPFYYNEQFF. In DNA form, the CDR3 reads TGCGCCAGCAGCTTGGGCCCTTTCTACTACAATGAGCAGTTCTTC.

The V call is TRBV28, the J call TRBJ2-7; D gene unclear. Germline CDR1 MDHEN, CDR2 SYDVKM. Trimming pared 2 bases from V and 2 bases from J, leaving 10 bases between. The CDR3 extends over 14 amino acids. The CDR3 sequence is CASSLRHLPYEQYF. As DNA, the CDR3 is TGTGCCAGCAGTTTACGGCACTTACCCTACGAGCAGTACTTC.

V is TRBV15 and J is TRBJ1-1; the match to TRBD1 covers 7 bases. The V gene end was trimmed by 2 bases and the J gene end by 0 bases; junction bases not matched to a gene: 15. This CDR3 comprises 19 residues. Germline values: CDR1 LNHNV, CDR2 YYDKDF (reference sequence). The CDR3 loop is CATSRYSTGNDFMNTEAFF. The CDR3 DNA sequence: TGTGCCACCAGCAGATACTCGACAGGGAACGATTTCATGAACACTGAAGCTTTCTTT.

V usage is TRBV5-4 and J usage is TRBJ1-4; D ambiguous. Germline V CDR1 and CDR2: SGHNT, YYREEE (reference sequence). The CDR3 extends over 13 amino acids. Trimming removed 5 bases at V and 3 bases at J, with 8 bases between. CDR3 nucleotide sequence: TGTGCCAGCAGGGACGGACCTAATGAAAAACTGTTTTTT. Amino acid sequence: CASRDGPNEKLFF.

The chain is built from TRBV11-2 and TRBJ2-7, with 10 bases identical to TRBD1. This CDR3 region has 15 residues. Germline CDR1 SGHAT, CDR2 FQNNGV. J lost 5 bases, V lost 4 bases, and 8 bases had no gene match. The CDR3 region is CASSSLRDRGDEQYF. The CDR3 DNA follows: TGTGCCAGCAGCTCCCTCAGGGACAGGGGCGACGAGCAGTACTTC.